The 8 T cell receptor beta chains in this list originate from one sample, sequenced in a study of blood T cell repertoires in COVID-19. Sequencing was performed with immunoSEQ multiplex PCR; in TCRdb, only in-frame clones are kept and a portion is missing. The table lists 250,000 to 350,000 clones, around 86% of them singletons. Sample: PBMCs or T cells enriched from blood (not recorded which). These receptors came from a woman aged 18-29 years who had recovered from COVID-19.

In DNA form, the CDR3 reads TGTGCCAGCAGTTTTACCCTAAAGGGCGGGGAGCAGTACTTC. Encoded protein: CASSFTLKGGEQYF. This rearrangement joins TRBV7-9 to TRBJ2-7, with D perhaps matching TRBD2 (5 bases). The CDR3 contains 14 residues. Trimming shortened V by 6 bases and J by 7 bases, and 19 bases separated the two germline ends. Germline V gene lookup returns CDR1 SEHNR and CDR2 FQNEAQ (reference sequence).

The V gene is TRBV7-3, the J gene TRBJ2-3, with D perhaps TRBD2 (5 bases). The ends were cut back, 1 base at V and 4 bases at J, with 15 bases in the middle. CDR3 length equals 16 residues. CDR1 is SGHTA and CDR2 is FQGTGA in the germline V gene. This CDR3 is CASSLKASPGADTQYF. DNA of the CDR3: TGTGCCAGCAGCTTAAAGGCGTCCCCCGGGGCAGATACGCAGTATTTT.

The chain combines TRBV3-1 (or the pseudogene TRBV3-2) with TRBJ2-1; 10 bases align to TRBD2. There are 15 residues in the CDR3. Germline CDR1 reads LGHDT; CDR2 reads YNNKEL (reference sequence). Germline trimming cut 0 bases from V and 6 bases from J; bases unmatched to any gene: 2. The CDR3 sequence is CASSQEGLARNEQFF. The CDR3 DNA sequence: TGTGCCAGCAGCCAAGAGGGACTAGCGCGCAATGAGCAGTTCTTC.

This chain links TRBV7-3 with TRBJ2-2; TRBD1 matches 10 bases. V lost 4 bases and J lost 10; bases outside the gene matches: 6. This CDR3 contains 14 residues. Per germline, CDR1 SGHTA and CDR2 FQGTGA. The CDR3 here is CASSSQTGGVELFF. CDR3 nucleotide sequence: TGTGCCAGCAGCTCCCAGACAGGGGGCGTGGAGCTGTTTTTT.

This clone was seen only once. The CDR3 sequence: CASSAMLGGSDTQYF. In DNA form, the CDR3 reads TGTGCCAGCAGTGCCATGTTGGGAGGATCAGATACGCAGTATTTT. The genes are TRBV27 and TRBJ2-3; D may be TRBD2 (6 bases). The V end lost 5 bases, the J end lost 4 bases, and 16 bases lay between the germline ends. Per the germline V gene, CDR1 is MNHEY and CDR2 is SMNVEV (reference sequence). The CDR3 is 15 residues long.

The V call is TRBV13, the J call TRBJ1-5, with D perhaps matching TRBD1 (6 bases). Per the germline V gene, CDR1 is PRHDT and CDR2 is FYEKMQ (reference sequence). Trimming cost V 4 bases and J 2 bases, with 9 bases left between them. The length of the CDR3 is 14 residues. The CDR3 spells CASSSRTGNQPQHF. CDR3 sequence (DNA): TGTGCCAGCAGCTCCCGGACAGGCAATCAGCCCCAGCATTTT.

This rearrangement joins TRBV14 to TRBJ2-5; D possibly corresponds to TRBD2 (5 bases). Germline V lookup: CDR1 SGHDN, CDR2 FVKESK. The CDR3 spans 16 residues. V was trimmed by 0 bases and J by 1 base, leaving 12 bases between them. Written as DNA, the CDR3 is TGTGCCAGCAGCCAAGATTTAGCGTCTGTCCAAGAGACCCAGTACTTC. As protein: CASSQDLASVQETQYF.

The V gene is TRBV28, the J gene TRBJ2-7; TRBD1 agrees at 8 bases. The CDR3 covers 15 residues. Losses at the gene ends were 3 bases for V and 1 base for J; bases not matched to a gene: 5. The germline V gene encodes CDR1 MDHEN and CDR2 SYDVKM. Here the CDR3 reads CASSLQGAGSYEQYF. Here the CDR3 DNA reads TGTGCCAGCAGTTTGCAGGGGGCAGGGTCCTACGAGCAGTACTTC.